The 15 T cell receptor beta chains below come from one sample, sequenced in a study of cytomegalovirus exposure and HLA in healthy donors. Primers for the PCR totalled 60 Vbeta and 13 Jbeta. Profiled with immunoSEQ multiplex PCR; TCRdb holds only in-frame clones, not every one. Of tens of thousands of clones detected, over 70% appear once; the ten largest clones hold 5.5% to 8.5%. Specimen: PBMCs. These receptors came from a woman in her 40s in good health and CMV-seronegative.

In its sample, this clone was seen a few times. The chain combines TRBV30 with TRBJ2-7, with D unclear. Germline V lookup: CDR1 GTSNPN, CDR2 SVGIG (reference sequence). With 2 bases removed from V and 0 bases from J, the gap between germline ends came to 8 bases. CDR3 size: 13 residues. The CDR3 sequence: CAWSHASSYEQYF. DNA for the CDR3: TGTGCCTGGAGTCATGCGAGCTCCTACGAGCAGTACTTC.

The V gene is TRBV5-4, the J gene TRBJ2-1, with 7 positions matching TRBD2. The junction had 7 bases not matched to a gene; V was cut back by 4 bases and J by 0 bases. This CDR3 has 16 residues. The germline CDR1 and CDR2 sequences are SGHNT and YYREEE (reference sequence). The CDR3 bases are TGTGCCAGCAGCCGGAAAAGCGGGGCCTCCTACAATGAGCAGTTCTTC. It translates to CASSRKSGASYNEQFF.

The rearrangement links TRBV5-6 to TRBJ1-2, with 8 nucleotides matching TRBD1. V lost 7 bases and J lost 6; bases outside the gene matches: 8. CDR3 length: 13 residues. CDR1 is SGHDT and CDR2 is YYEEEE in the germline V gene. This CDR3 is CASLLDRGNGYTF. The CDR3 coding sequence is TGTGCCAGCCTACTCGACAGGGGTAATGGCTACACCTTC.

The CDR3 DNA sequence: TGTGCCAGCAGTGACGACAGGGGAGGGTGGTATGGCTACACCTTC. Encoded protein: CASSDDRGGWYGYTF. The V call is TRBV6-1, the J call TRBJ1-2; 8 bases map to TRBD1. V dropped 3 bases and J dropped 5; count of bases not matched to a gene: 8. This CDR3 has 15 amino acids. CDR1 and CDR2 from the germline V gene are MNHNS and SASEGT.

The CDR3 nucleotides are TGTGCCAGTAGTATTTCAGTGAACACTGAAGCTTTCTTT. Translation: CASSISVNTEAFF. V and J are TRBV19 and TRBJ1-1; D is unclear. Trimming left V 3 bases short and J 0 bases short, with 5 bases between. The CDR3 totals 13 residues. The germline gives CDR1 LNHDA, CDR2 SQIVND (reference sequence).

The rearrangement joins TRBV5-1 to TRBJ2-7; 11 nucleotides match TRBD2. Germline loops: CDR1 SGHRS, CDR2 YFSETQ. This CDR3 contains 16 residues. Trimming took 5 bases from V and 6 from J; bases not matched to a gene: 13. CDR3 in DNA: TGCGCCAGCAGACAGGCGAGTAGCGGGGGGGCTGGCGAGCAGTACTTC. Translation gives CASRQASSGGAGEQYF.

The chain combines TRBV14 with TRBJ2-1, with TRBD2 matching over 11 bases. The trim removed 4 bases at V and 9 bases at J, leaving 8 bases unmatched. Germline V gives CDR1 SGHDN, CDR2 FVKESK. The CDR3 loop spans 15 amino acids. For the CDR3, the DNA is TGTGCCAGCAGCCCTTTAGCGGGGGGGCCGGTTGAGCAGTTCTTC. Amino acid sequence: CASSPLAGGPVEQFF.

This chain uses TRBV30 with TRBJ1-5; 7 bases line up with TRBD1. The CDR3 covers 13 residues. CDR1 is GTSNPN and CDR2 is SVGIG in the germline V gene (reference sequence). J gave up 7 bases and V 5 bases, and 8 bases lay outside the gene matches. The CDR3, as DNA: TGTGCCTGGGGAGGAGGGACAGACCAGCCCCAGCATTTT. Its translation is CAWGGGTDQPQHF. Combining the CDR3 with reference TRBV30 and TRBJ1-5 gives the whole variable domain SQTIHQWPATLVQPVGSPLSLECTVEGTSNPNLYWYRQAAGRGLQLLFYSVGIGQISSEVPQNLSASRPQDRQFILSSKKLLLSDSGFYLCAWGGGTDQPQHFGDGTRLSIL.

The V gene is TRBV7-8, the J gene TRBJ2-7; 7 bases are shared with TRBD1. From germline, CDR1 is SGHVS and CDR2 FQNEAQ. The CDR3 spans 15 residues. The V gene end was trimmed by 1 base and the J gene end by 4 bases; junction bases not matched to a gene: 7. CDR3 DNA: TGTGCCAGCAGCTTAGTTCAGGGGGTGGGGTACGAGCAGTACTTC. It encodes CASSLVQGVGYEQYF.

The chain has TRBV9 and TRBJ2-3; the D gene is possibly TRBD2 (5 bases). V was cut by 0 bases and J by 4 bases, with 12 bases left in between. The V gene's germline CDR1 is SGDLS and CDR2 YYNGEE. The CDR3 has 15 residues. CDR3 residues: CASSVGGLSSDTQYF. For the CDR3, the DNA is TGTGCCAGCAGCGTAGGAGGGCTAAGCTCAGATACGCAGTATTTT.

In its sample, this clone was seen a few times. The chain links TRBV13 to TRBJ1-5; a possible D gene is TRBD1 (5 bases). V lost 3 bases to trimming and J lost 6 bases, with 12 bases between them. Germline CDR1 reads PRHDT; CDR2 reads FYEKMQ (reference sequence). The length of the CDR3 is 14 residues. CDR3 sequence reads: CASSLGGKGQPQHF. As DNA, the CDR3 is TGTGCCAGCAGCTTGGGGGGGAAAGGTCAGCCCCAGCATTTT.

The V gene is TRBV29-1, the J gene TRBJ2-3, with 14 bases that match TRBD2. V shed 7 bases, J shed 3 bases, and the junction held 3 bases outside the gene matches. This CDR3 contains 14 residues. The germline V gene has CDR1 SQVTM and CDR2 ANQGSEA. Here the CDR3 DNA reads TGCAGCGGACGACTAGCGGGGGGGACAGATACGCAGTATTTT. It yields the protein CSGRLAGGTDTQYF.

Comments on this clone: A junction end diverges from the germline sequence, so it may reflect a read error. This sample also contains other DNA sequences that code for the same CDR3. This rearrangement joins TRBV28 to TRBJ2-2; TRBD2 might be the D (5 bases). This CDR3 has 14 amino acids. CDR1 and CDR2 from the germline V gene are MDHEN and SYDVKM. The CDR3 loop is CASRIRGNTGELFF. DNA of the CDR3: TGCGCCAGCAGAATTCGGGGAAACACCGGGGAGCTGTTTTTT.

This clone was recorded once. The V gene is TRBV5-3, the J gene TRBJ1-5; D is ambiguous. TRBV5-3 qualifies as an ORF whose function is uncertain. V was trimmed by 0 bases and J by 1 base, leaving 11 bases between them. CDR3 length: 16 residues. The CDR3 DNA follows: TGTGCCAGAAGCTTGGCCTCGGAGTTGAGCAATCAGCCCCAGCATTTT. Translated: CARSLASELSNQPQHF.

V is TRBV7-3 and J is TRBJ1-1, with a possible D match to TRBD1 (6 bases). This CDR3 has 15 amino acids. Trimming removed 5 bases from V and 4 bases from J, with 17 bases in between. The V gene's germline CDR1 is SGHTA and CDR2 FQGTGA. The CDR3 protein is CASSPQGGRTTEAFF. CDR3 in DNA: TGTGCCAGCAGCCCACAGGGCGGGCGGACCACTGAAGCTTTCTTT.